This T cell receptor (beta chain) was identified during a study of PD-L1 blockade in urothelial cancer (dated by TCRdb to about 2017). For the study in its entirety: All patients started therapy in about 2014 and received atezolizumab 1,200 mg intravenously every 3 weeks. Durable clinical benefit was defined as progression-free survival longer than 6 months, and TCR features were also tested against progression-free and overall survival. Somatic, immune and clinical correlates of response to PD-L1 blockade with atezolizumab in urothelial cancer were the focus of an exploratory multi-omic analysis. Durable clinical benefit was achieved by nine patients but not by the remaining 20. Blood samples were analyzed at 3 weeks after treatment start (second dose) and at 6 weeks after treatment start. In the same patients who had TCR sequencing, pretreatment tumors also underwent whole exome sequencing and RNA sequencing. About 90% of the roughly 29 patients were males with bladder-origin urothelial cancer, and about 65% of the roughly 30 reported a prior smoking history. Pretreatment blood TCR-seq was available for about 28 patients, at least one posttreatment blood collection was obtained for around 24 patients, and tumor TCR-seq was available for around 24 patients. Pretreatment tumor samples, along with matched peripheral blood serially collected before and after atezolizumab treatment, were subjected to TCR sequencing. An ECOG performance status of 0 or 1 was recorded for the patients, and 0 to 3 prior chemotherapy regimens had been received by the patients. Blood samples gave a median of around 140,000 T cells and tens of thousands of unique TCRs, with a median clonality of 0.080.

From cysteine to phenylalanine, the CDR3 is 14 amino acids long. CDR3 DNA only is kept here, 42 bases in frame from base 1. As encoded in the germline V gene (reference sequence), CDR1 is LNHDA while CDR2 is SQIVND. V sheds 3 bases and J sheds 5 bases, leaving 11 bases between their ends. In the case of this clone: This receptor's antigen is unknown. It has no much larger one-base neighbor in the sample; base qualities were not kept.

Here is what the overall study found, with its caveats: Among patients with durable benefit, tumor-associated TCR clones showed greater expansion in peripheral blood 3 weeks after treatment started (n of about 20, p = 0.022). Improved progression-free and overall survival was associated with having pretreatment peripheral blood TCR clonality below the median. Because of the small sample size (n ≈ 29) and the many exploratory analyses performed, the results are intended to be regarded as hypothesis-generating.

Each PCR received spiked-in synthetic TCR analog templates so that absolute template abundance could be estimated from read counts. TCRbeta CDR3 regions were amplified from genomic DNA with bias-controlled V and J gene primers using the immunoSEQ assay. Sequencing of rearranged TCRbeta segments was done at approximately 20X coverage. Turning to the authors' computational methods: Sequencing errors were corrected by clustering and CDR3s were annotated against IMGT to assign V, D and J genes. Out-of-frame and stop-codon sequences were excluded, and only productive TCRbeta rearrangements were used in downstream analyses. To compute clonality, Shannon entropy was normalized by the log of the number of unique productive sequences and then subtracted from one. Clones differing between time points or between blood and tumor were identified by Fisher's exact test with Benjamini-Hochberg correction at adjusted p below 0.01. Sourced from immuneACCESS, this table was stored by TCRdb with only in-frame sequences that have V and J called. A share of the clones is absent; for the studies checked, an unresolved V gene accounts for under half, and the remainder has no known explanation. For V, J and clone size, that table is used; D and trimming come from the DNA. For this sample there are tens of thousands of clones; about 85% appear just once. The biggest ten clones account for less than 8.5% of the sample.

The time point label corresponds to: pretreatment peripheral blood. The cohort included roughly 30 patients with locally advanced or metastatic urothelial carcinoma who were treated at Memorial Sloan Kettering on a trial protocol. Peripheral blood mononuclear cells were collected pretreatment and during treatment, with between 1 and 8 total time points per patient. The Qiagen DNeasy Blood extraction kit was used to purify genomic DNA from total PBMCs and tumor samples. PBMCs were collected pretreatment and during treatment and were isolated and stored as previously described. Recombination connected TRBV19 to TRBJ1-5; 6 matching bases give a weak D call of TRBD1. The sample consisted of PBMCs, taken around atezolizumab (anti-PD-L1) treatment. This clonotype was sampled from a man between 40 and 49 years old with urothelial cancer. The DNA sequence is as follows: TGTGCCAGTAGTATTATCAGGGGTGATCAGCCCCAGCATTTT. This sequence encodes CASSIIRGDQPQHF.